This is a list of T cell receptor beta chains from one sample in a study of cytomegalovirus exposure and HLA in healthy donors. Clones were read by immunoSEQ multiplex PCR, and TCRdb kept only the in-frame ones, dropping some. The repertoire holds around 210,000 clones, with 85% as singletons. Input material: PBMCs. These receptors all come from a girl aged 2 to 9 in good health and CMV-seronegative. The CDR3 runs from the conserved cysteine through the conserved F or W. The order of the fields is clone size, J gene, V gene, D gene, CDR3 DNA, CDR3 protein. A D gene is named only where the DNA matches it firmly. Size is omitted from some rows. Given values are once, few, many or a class for expanded clones.

clone size: NA; J gene: TRBJ2-3; V gene: TRBV13; D gene: TRBD2; CDR3 DNA: TGTGCCAGCAGCCTCAAGGGACTAGCGGGGGGCACAGATACGCAGTATTTT; CDR3 protein: CASSLKGLAGGTDTQYF
clone size: NA; J gene: TRBJ2-3; V gene: TRBV5-1; D gene: TRBD2; CDR3 DNA: TGCGCCAGCAGCTTACTAGCGGGAGGAGAAAAAGATACGCAGTATTTT; CDR3 protein: CASSLLAGGEKDTQYF
clone size: NA; J gene: TRBJ2-1; V gene: TRBV9; D gene: NA; CDR3 DNA: TGTGCCAGCAGTATAGGAGGGGCGCTCGGCAATGAGCAGTTCTTC; CDR3 protein: CASSIGGALGNEQFF
clone size: NA; J gene: TRBJ2-7; V gene: TRBV5-4; D gene: TRBD2; CDR3 DNA: TGTGCCAGCAGCTGGGGACTAGCGGGACCATACGAGCAGTACTTC; CDR3 protein: CASSWGLAGPYEQYF
clone size: NA; J gene: TRBJ2-5; V gene: TRBV5-1; D gene: TRBD2; CDR3 DNA: TGCGCCAGCAGCTTGGCCGCGACTAGCGGGGTGCGGCGGGAGACCCAGTACTTC; CDR3 protein: CASSLAATSGVRRETQYF
clone size: NA; J gene: TRBJ2-7; V gene: TRBV27; D gene: TRBD1; CDR3 DNA: TGTGCCAGCAAGGGACAGGGGCTCTACGAGCAGTACTTC; CDR3 protein: CASKGQGLYEQYF
clone size: NA; J gene: TRBJ2-1; V gene: TRBV6-4; D gene: TRBD2; CDR3 DNA: TGTGCCAGCTTACGACTAGCGGGGGCGAAATACAATGAGCAGTTCTTC; CDR3 protein: CASLRLAGAKYNEQFF
clone size: NA; J gene: TRBJ2-3; V gene: TRBV5-4; D gene: TRBD1; CDR3 DNA: TGTGCCAGCAGCCCGACAGGGGGGGCGCAGGCTACGCAGTATTTT; CDR3 protein: CASSPTGGAQATQYF
clone size: NA; J gene: TRBJ1-5; V gene: TRBV5-4; D gene: TRBD1; CDR3 DNA: TGTGCCAGCAGTCCCGGTACAGGGGGCAATCAGCCCCAGCATTTT; CDR3 protein: CASSPGTGGNQPQHF
clone size: NA; J gene: TRBJ1-2; V gene: TRBV9; D gene: TRBD1; CDR3 DNA: TGTGCCAGCAGCGTAACCGGGACAGGGGCCGATGGCTACACCTTC; CDR3 protein: CASSVTGTGADGYTF
clone size: NA; J gene: TRBJ2-5; V gene: TRBV19; D gene: TRBD2; CDR3 DNA: TGTGCCAGTAAGAGCGGGAGCCAGACCCAGTACTTC; CDR3 protein: CASKSGSQTQYF
clone size: NA; J gene: TRBJ2-7; V gene: TRBV9; D gene: TRBD2; CDR3 DNA: TGTGCCAGCAGCCCCGGGACTAGCCGAGGCGAGCAGTACTTC; CDR3 protein: CASSPGTSRGEQYF
clone size: NA; J gene: TRBJ2-1; V gene: TRBV9; D gene: TRBD2; CDR3 DNA: TGTGCCAGCAGCGGGCATAGCGGGGGGGCAACGGTTGAGCAGTTCTTC; CDR3 protein: CASSGHSGGATVEQFF
clone size: NA; J gene: TRBJ2-1; V gene: TRBV6-1; D gene: NA; CDR3 DNA: TGTGCCAGCAGTGCTTACAATGAGCAGTTCTTC; CDR3 protein: CASSAYNEQFF
clone size: NA; J gene: TRBJ1-6; V gene: TRBV9; D gene: TRBD1; CDR3 DNA: TGTGCCAGCAGCGGACAGGGAATCGGTAGGGGGTATAATTCACCCCTCCACTTT; CDR3 protein: CASSGQGIGRGYNSPLHF
clone size: NA; J gene: TRBJ2-3; V gene: TRBV6-5; D gene: NA; CDR3 DNA: TGTGCCAGCAGACTAAATAGTGCTACCACAGATACGCAGTATTTT; CDR3 protein: CASRLNSATTDTQYF
clone size: NA; J gene: TRBJ2-3; V gene: TRBV4-1; D gene: NA; CDR3 DNA: TGCGCCAGCAGTCTAGTCCAAAGCACAGATACGCAGTATTTT; CDR3 protein: CASSLVQSTDTQYF
clone size: few; J gene: TRBJ1-2; V gene: TRBV10-3; D gene: NA; CDR3 DNA: TGTGCCATCAGGACGGTCCCGGAGGGTGGCTACACCTTC; CDR3 protein: CAIRTVPEGGYTF